This entry lists 9 T cell receptor beta chains sequenced from one sample in a study of blood T cell repertoires in COVID-19. Profiled with immunoSEQ multiplex PCR; TCRdb holds only in-frame clones, not every one. Among tens of thousands of clones listed, about 89% were seen once. The material sequenced was peripheral blood. The receptor set was obtained from a human donor in a cohort sampled during active COVID-19.

Here the CDR3 DNA reads TGTGCTAGTGGTGTTGCCTCAAGCGGCCCCTACAATGAGCAGTTCTTC. The encoded protein is CASGVASSGPYNEQFF. The chain recombines TRBV12-5 with TRBJ2-1, with D maybe TRBD2 (5 bases). The CDR3 length is 16 residues. CDR1 is LGHNT, CDR2 FRNRAP, per germline. Trimming took 5 bases from V and 2 from J, leaving 16 bases between them.

The chain uses TRBV6-1 and TRBJ1-5; possibly TRBD1 for D (5 bases). CDR3 length: 13 amino acids. With 3 bases removed from V and 7 bases from J, the gap between germline ends came to 10 bases. The germline CDR1 and CDR2 sequences are MNHNS and SASEGT. This CDR3 reads CASSDRGIQPQHF. In DNA form, the CDR3 reads TGTGCCAGCAGTGATAGGGGTATACAGCCCCAGCATTTT.

The J gene is TRBJ1-5, the V gene TRBV19, with TRBD1 as a possible D gene (5 bases). Germline CDR1 is LNHDA and CDR2 is SQIVND (reference sequence). Trimming shortened V by 7 bases and J by 6 bases, and 19 bases separated the two germline ends. This CDR3 is 15 amino acids long. The CDR3 DNA sequence: TGTGCCAGTACCCTAGGGCAGGGAAACCGTCAGCCCCAGCATTTT. Protein: CASTLGQGNRQPQHF.

This clone has just one count. This rearrangement joins TRBV4-1 to TRBJ2-7, with D maybe TRBD1 (5 bases). CDR1 is MGHRA, CDR2 YSYEKL, per germline. Trimming removed 1 base from V and 2 bases from J, with 9 bases in between. This CDR3 is built from 14 residues. In nucleotides, the CDR3 is TGCGCCAGCAGCCAAGCCACAGGCACCTACGAGCAGTACTTC. Translating gives CASSQATGTYEQYF.

This clone was seen only a few times. The V call is TRBV18, the J call TRBJ1-5; 7 nucleotides align to TRBD1. The CDR3 covers 13 residues. CDR1 and CDR2 (germline): KGHSH, LQKENI. The J segment lost 4 bases and the V segment lost 6 bases, leaving 3 bases of the junction unmatched. The CDR3 DNA reads TGTGCCAGCTCCGGACAGGATAATCAGCCCCAGCATTTT. As protein: CASSGQDNQPQHF. Together with reference TRBV18 and TRBJ1-5, the CDR3 gives the full variable domain: NAGVMQNPRHLVRRRGQEARLRCSPMKGHSHVYWYRQLPEEGLKFMVYLQKENIIDESGMPKERFSAEFPKEGPSILRIQQVVRGDSAAYFCASSGQDNQPQHFGDGTRLSIL.

As to this clone: Other DNA sequences in this specimen translate into the identical CDR3. The chain employs TRBV7-2 and TRBJ1-2; 7 positions match TRBD1. Germline assignment: CDR1 SGHTA and CDR2 FQGNSA. The junction had 4 bases not matched to a gene; V was cut back by 4 bases and J by 2 bases. The CDR3 is made up of 14 amino acids. CDR3 loop: CASSSRQGNYGYTF. In DNA, the CDR3 is TGTGCCAGCAGCTCCCGACAGGGAAACTATGGCTACACCTTC.

The chain links TRBV19 to TRBJ1-2; 7 bases line up with TRBD1. Germline V gene lookup returns CDR1 LNHDA and CDR2 SQIVND (reference sequence). Trimming took 5 bases from V and 0 from J; bases not matched to a gene: 6. The CDR3 is 15 amino acids. The CDR3 DNA sequence: TGTGCCAGTAGTTCGTGGGACAGCTCTAACTATGGCTACACCTTC. Protein product: CASSSWDSSNYGYTF.

J is TRBJ1-2 and V is TRBV6-1; D not resolved. Germline loops: CDR1 MNHNS, CDR2 SASEGT. V was cut by 3 bases and J by 5 bases, with 16 bases left in between. The CDR3 runs 15 residues. The CDR3 sequence is CASSDLGEVLYGYTF. The CDR3 DNA sequence: TGTGCCAGCAGTGATTTAGGTGAGGTCTTATATGGCTACACCTTC.

V and J are TRBV5-6 and TRBJ2-3, with TRBD2 identical over 12 bases. This CDR3 region has 16 residues. Germline CDR1 SGHDT, CDR2 YYEEEE. Unmatched junction bases numbered 4, after V lost 2 bases and J lost 3 bases. The CDR3: CASSFLTSGGTDTQYF. CDR3 DNA sequence: TGTGCCAGCAGCTTCCTGACTAGCGGGGGAACAGATACGCAGTATTTT.